The entry below gives a single T cell receptor (beta chain) sequence along with its context. The data were obtained in a study of blood T cell repertoires in COVID-19. For the study at large: Material from acute and convalescent COVID-19 was sourced from the United States, Italy and Spain. PBMCs, B-cell-depleted T cells, or T cells were the source of the cDNA or gDNA that made up the material.

Authors' analysis steps: Cell counts per sample came from amplifying reference gene primers. Libraries were prepared by immunoSEQ multiplex PCR; TCRdb keeps only in-frame clonotypes and omits some of them. V, J and clone size derive from that table, while D and trimming were established from the DNA sequence. Of about 260,000 clones listed, about 90% are singletons. The CDR3 sequence is 15 residues long. Germline CDR1 reads SNHLY; CDR2 reads FYNNEI. The junction had 4 bases not matched to a gene; V was cut back by 5 bases and J by 2 bases. Sequencing was done on a sample of peripheral blood. The sequence was collected from a woman aged 50 to 65 who had recovered from COVID-19. The chain joins TRBV2 to TRBJ2-1; 9 bases map to TRBD2. The CDR3 protein is CASSQTSGPYNEQFF. The CDR3 DNA sequence: TGTGCCAGCAGTCAGACTAGCGGTCCCTACAATGAGCAGTTCTTC.